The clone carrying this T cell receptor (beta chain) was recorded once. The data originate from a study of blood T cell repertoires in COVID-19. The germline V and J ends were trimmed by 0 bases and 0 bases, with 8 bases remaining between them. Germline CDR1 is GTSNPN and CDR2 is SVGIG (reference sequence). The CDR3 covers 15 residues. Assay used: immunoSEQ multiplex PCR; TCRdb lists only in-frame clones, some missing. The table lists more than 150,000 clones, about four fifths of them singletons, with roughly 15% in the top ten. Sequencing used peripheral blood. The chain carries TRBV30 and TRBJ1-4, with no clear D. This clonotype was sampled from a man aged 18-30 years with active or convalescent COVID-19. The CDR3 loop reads CAWSVTTATNEKLFF. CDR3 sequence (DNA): TGTGCCTGGAGTGTAACAACAGCAACTAATGAAAAACTGTTTTTT.